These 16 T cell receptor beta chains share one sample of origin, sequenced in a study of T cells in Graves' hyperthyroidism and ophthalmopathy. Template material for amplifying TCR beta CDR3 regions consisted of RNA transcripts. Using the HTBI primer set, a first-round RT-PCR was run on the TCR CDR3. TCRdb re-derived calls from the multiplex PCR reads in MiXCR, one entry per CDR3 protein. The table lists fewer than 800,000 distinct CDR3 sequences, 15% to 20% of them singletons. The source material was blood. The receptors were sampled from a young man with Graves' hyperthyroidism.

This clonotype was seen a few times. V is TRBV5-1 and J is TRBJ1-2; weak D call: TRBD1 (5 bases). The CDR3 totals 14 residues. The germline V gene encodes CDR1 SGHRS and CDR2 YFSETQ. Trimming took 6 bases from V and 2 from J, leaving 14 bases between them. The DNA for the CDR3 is TGCGCCAGCAAGACAGTACCGACCAACTATGGCTACACCTTC. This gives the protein CASKTVPTNYGYTF.

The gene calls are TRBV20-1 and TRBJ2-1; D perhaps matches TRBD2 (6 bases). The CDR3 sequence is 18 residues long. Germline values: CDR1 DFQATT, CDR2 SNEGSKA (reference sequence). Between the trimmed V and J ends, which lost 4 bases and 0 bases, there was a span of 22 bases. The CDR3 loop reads CSATPTRMGLSSYNEQFF. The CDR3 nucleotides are TGCAGTGCTACACCAACACGCATGGGACTCAGCTCCTACAATGAGCAGTTCTTC.

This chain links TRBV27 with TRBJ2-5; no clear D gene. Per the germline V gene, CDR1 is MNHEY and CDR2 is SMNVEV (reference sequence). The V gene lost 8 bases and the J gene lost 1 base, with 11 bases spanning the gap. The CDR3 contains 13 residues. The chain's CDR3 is CASRPAAQETQYF. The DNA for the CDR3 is TGTGCCAGCCGCCCAGCAGCCCAAGAGACCCAGTACTTC.

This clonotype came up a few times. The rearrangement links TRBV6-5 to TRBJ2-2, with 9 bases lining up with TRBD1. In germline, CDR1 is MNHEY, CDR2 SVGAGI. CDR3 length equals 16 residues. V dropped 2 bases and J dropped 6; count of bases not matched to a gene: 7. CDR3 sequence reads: CASSYKGQGFSGELFF. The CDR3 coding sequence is TGTGCCAGCAGTTACAAGGGACAGGGCTTTTCCGGGGAGCTGTTTTTT.

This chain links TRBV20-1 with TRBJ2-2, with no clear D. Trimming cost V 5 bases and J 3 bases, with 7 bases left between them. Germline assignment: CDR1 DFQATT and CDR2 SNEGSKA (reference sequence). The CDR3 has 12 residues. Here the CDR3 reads CSAPWDTGELFF. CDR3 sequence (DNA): TGCAGTGCTCCTTGGGACACCGGGGAGCTGTTTTTT.

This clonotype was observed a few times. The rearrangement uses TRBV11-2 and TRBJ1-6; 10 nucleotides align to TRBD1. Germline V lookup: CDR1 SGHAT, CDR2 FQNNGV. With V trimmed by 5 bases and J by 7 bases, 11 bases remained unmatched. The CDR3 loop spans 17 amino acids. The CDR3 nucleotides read TGTGCCAGCAGCCGCACCGGGACAGGGGTCGAAAATTCACCCCTCCACTTT. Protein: CASSRTGTGVENSPLHF.

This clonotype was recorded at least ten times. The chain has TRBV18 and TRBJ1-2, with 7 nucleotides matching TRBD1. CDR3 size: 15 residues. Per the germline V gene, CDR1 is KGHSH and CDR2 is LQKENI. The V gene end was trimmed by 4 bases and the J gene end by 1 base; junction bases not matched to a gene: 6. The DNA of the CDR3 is TGTGCCAGCTCACGCCGGGACAGTTATAACTATGGCTACACCTTC. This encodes CASSRRDSYNYGYTF. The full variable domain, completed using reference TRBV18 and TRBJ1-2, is NAGVMQNPRHLVRRRGQEARLRCSPMKGHSHVYWYRQLPEEGLKFMVYLQKENIIDESGMPKERFSAEFPKEGPSILRIQQVVRGDSAAYFCASSRRDSYNYGYTFGSGTRLTVV.

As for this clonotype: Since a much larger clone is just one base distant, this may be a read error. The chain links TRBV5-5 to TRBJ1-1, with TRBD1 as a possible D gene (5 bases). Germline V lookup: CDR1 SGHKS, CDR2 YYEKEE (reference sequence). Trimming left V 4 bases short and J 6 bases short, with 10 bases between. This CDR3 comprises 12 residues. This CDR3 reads CASSPLTAEAFF. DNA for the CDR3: TGTGCCAGCAGCCCGTTGACAGCTGAAGCTTTCTTT.

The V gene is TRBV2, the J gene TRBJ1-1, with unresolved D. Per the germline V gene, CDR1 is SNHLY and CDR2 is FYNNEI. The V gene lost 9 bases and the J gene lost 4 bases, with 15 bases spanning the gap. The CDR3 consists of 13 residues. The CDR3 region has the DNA TGTGCCAGTCAACTGAGGCTAGGCACTGAAGCTTTCTTT. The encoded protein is CASQLRLGTEAFF. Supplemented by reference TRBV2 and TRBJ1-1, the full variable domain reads EPEVTQTPSHQVTQMGQEVILRCVPISNHLYFYWYRQILGQKVEFLVSFYNNEISEKSEIFDDQFSVERPDGSNFTLKIRSTKLEDSAMYFCASQLRLGTEAFFGQGTRLTVV.

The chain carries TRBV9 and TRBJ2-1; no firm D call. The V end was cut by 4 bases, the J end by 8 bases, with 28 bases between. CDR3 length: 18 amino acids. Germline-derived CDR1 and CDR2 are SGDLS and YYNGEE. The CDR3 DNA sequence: TGTGCCAGCAGCTTCCAAATGGGCGGCCATCCTCAAGCCCATGAGCAGTTCTTC. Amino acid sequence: CASSFQMGGHPQAHEQFF.

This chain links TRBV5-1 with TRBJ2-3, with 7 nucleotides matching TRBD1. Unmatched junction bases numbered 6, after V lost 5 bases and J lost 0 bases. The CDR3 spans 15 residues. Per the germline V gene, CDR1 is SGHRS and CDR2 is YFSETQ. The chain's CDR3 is CASRKQGISTDTQYF. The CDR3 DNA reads TGCGCCAGCAGAAAACAGGGGATTAGCACAGATACGCAGTATTTT.

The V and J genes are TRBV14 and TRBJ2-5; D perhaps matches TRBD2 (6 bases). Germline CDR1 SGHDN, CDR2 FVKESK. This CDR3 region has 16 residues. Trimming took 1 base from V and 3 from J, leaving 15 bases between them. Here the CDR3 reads CASSQVRASAKETQYF. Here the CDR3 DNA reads TGTGCCAGCAGCCAAGTTCGGGCTAGCGCGAAAGAGACCCAGTACTTC.

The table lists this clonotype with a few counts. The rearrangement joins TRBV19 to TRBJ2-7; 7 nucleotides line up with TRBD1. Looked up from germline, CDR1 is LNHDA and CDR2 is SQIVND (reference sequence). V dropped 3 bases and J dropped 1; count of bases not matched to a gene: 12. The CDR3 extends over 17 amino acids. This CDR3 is CASSIWLGTGVSYEQYF. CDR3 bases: TGTGCCAGTAGTATTTGGCTAGGAACAGGGGTTTCCTACGAGCAGTACTTC. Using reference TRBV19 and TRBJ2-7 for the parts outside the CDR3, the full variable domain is DGGITQSPKYLFRKEGQNVTLSCEQNLNHDAMYWYRQDPGQGLRLIYYSQIVNDFQKGDIAEGYSVSREKKESFPLTVTSAQKNPTAFYLCASSIWLGTGVSYEQYFGPGTRLTVT.

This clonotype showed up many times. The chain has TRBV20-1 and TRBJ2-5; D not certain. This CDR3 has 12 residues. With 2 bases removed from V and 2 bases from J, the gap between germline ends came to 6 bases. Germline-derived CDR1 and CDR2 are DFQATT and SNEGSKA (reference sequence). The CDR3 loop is CSARPGQETQYF. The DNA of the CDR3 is TGCAGTGCTAGACCAGGACAAGAGACCCAGTACTTC.

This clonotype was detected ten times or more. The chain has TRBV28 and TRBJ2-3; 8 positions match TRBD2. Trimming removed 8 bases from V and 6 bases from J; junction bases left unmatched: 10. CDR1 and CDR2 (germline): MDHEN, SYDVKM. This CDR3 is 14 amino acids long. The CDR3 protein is CASASAGGGDTQYF. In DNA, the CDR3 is TGTGCCAGCGCGAGCGCGGGAGGAGGGGATACGCAGTATTTT.

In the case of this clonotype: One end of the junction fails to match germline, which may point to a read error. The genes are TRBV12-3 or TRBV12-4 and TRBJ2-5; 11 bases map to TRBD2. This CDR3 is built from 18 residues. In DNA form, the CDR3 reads TGTGCCAGCAGTACAGGCACTGGACTAGCGGGTAGCCAAGAGGCCCAGTACTTC. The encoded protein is CASSTGTGLAGSQEAQYF.